Listed below are T cell receptor beta chains from one sample, sequenced in a study of blood T cells in healthy people across ages. TCRdb itself ran the 5' RACE reads through MiXCR, one entry per CDR3 protein. The sample contains about a million distinct CDR3 sequences, roughly 51% of which appear only once. The sequencing sample was made of blood. These receptors were collected from a woman in her fifties or sixties in good health. Both conserved end residues are trimmed from each CDR3. Clone size is given for some rows only: seen once, a few or many times, or a class if the clone is expanded.

size	V	J	length	CDR3
-	TRBV20-1	TRBJ2-1	9	SAVGFNEQF
many	TRBV15	TRBJ2-5	13	ATGPGSRYQETQY
-	TRBV12-3/TRBV12-4	TRBJ2-1	11	ASSSGQYNEQF
-	TRBV13	TRBJ2-3	13	ASSSSGKAPDTQY
-	TRBV27	TRBJ2-1	13	ASSLSPPGLNEQF
-	TRBV14	TRBJ2-3	13	ASSQDFGGWDTQY
-	TRBV5-1	-	17	ASSLVPGGRLGLEGEQY
once	TRBV7-2	TRBJ2-7	16	ASSPYPPLSRNSYEQY
-	TRBV28	TRBJ2-1	16	ASTSSSRRVVSYNEQF
-	TRBV18	TRBJ2-1	14	ASSREGLAGVDEQF
few	TRBV20-1	TRBJ2-1	13	SARGLAERYNEQF
-	TRBV5-6	TRBJ1-2	12	ASSFEGPNYGYT
-	TRBV11-2	TRBJ1-1	11	ASSLAGNTEVF
-	TRBV11-2	TRBJ1-6	12	ASSLTDQNSPLH
once	TRBV6-4	TRBJ2-3	11	ASSPDGGGVQY
-	TRBV7-2	-	14	ASNLDLLAGGHEQY